The clone carrying this T cell receptor (beta chain) appeared a single time. This sample is part of a study of T cell responses to AZD1222 COVID-19 vaccine. The assay was immunoSEQ multiplex PCR, and TCRdb's table has in-frame clones only and misses some. The table shows just over 150,000 clones, with about nine tenths occurring only once. Germline V gene sequence: CDR1 MDHEN, CDR2 SYDVKM. V shed 6 bases and J 2 bases; nucleotides not matched to a gene: 2. The CDR3 length is 14 residues. The specimen was peripheral blood, collected after recovery from COVID-19. J is TRBJ1-3 and V is TRBV28; 9 bases agree with TRBD1. The TCR sequence derives from an adult who had recovered from COVID-19. CDR3 sequence reads: CASSRQGAGNTIYF. In nucleotides, the CDR3 is TGTGCCAGCAGCCGACAGGGGGCTGGAAACACCATATATTTT.